This T cell receptor (beta chain) derives from a study of T cell repertoires in cytomegalovirus infection. Overall study context: Public TCR beta signature analysis indicated the presence of both CMV infection and matching HLA type. Overall study findings and caveats: CMV-specific TCR beta clonotypes restricted by HLA-C dominated the ex vivo response. Individuals carrying CMV plus the relevant HLA were identified by cumulative frequency of public TCR beta families.

MiXCR, run by TCRdb on the reads, gives a single entry per CDR3 protein. The repertoire consists of approximately 110,000 distinct CDR3 sequences, with around 10% occurring once and the leading ten covering roughly 31%. To note about this clonotype: Its antigen is currently unknown.

The junction had 7 bases not matched to a gene; V was cut back by 5 bases and J by 6 bases. The CDR3 has 15 amino acids. The germline CDR1 and CDR2 sequences are SGHNT and YENEEA. This TCR derives from a human donor in good health (CMV status not recorded). Some clones in this sample may be carry-over from other donors' samples. This chain joins TRBV11-3 and TRBJ2-3; 11 bases agree with TRBD2. The sample taken for sequencing was PBMCs, sequenced either directly or after in vitro stimulation (not recorded which). In nucleotides, the CDR3 is TGTGCCAGCAGCCTACTAGCGGGAGTGGGCGATACGCAGTATTTT. This sequence encodes CASSLLAGVGDTQYF.